One and the same sample provided the 27 T cell receptor beta chains below, sequenced in a study of blood T cell repertoires in COVID-19. The data were produced by immunoSEQ multiplex PCR, yet TCRdb's version contains in-frame clones alone and is incomplete. Among roughly 180,000 clones, around 74% were seen once, and the ten largest hold around 8%. The sequenced material came from peripheral blood. All receptors derive from a woman in her fifties or sixties with COVID-19, enrolled during active disease.

This chain links TRBV19 with TRBJ1-1; D ambiguous. With 7 bases removed from V and 0 bases from J, the gap between germline ends came to 18 bases. In germline, CDR1 is LNHDA, CDR2 SQIVND (reference sequence). This CDR3 has 16 amino acids. The CDR3 sequence: CASTETSAFMNTEAFF. The CDR3 nucleotides read TGTGCCAGTACCGAAACGAGCGCCTTCATGAACACTGAAGCTTTCTTT.

The chain joins TRBV19 to TRBJ2-3, with D perhaps TRBD2 (6 bases). Germline lookup yields CDR1 LNHDA and CDR2 SQIVND (reference sequence). This CDR3 spans 19 amino acids. V was cut by 2 bases and J by 2 bases, with 23 bases left in between. The CDR3, as DNA: TGTGCCAGTAGTATATATCGGGGCAGGGAGGAATTTTTCACAGATACGCAGTATTTT. Amino acids: CASSIYRGREEFFTDTQYF. Drawing the rest from reference TRBV19 and TRBJ2-3, the complete variable domain is DGGITQSPKYLFRKEGQNVTLSCEQNLNHDAMYWYRQDPGQGLRLIYYSQIVNDFQKGDIAEGYSVSREKKESFPLTVTSAQKNPTAFYLCASSIYRGREEFFTDTQYFGPGTRLTVL.

This chain uses TRBV14 with TRBJ2-1; 8 positions match TRBD1. Per the germline V gene, CDR1 is SGHDN and CDR2 is FVKESK. Germline trimming cut 1 base from V and 7 bases from J; bases unmatched to any gene: 6. The CDR3 covers 15 residues. The CDR3 loop reads CASSQADRVRNEQFF. Here the CDR3 DNA reads TGTGCCAGCAGCCAAGCGGACAGGGTCAGGAATGAGCAGTTCTTC.

This sequence joins TRBV7-2 and TRBJ2-1; 10 nucleotides align to TRBD2. Germline V gene data show CDR1 as SGHTA and CDR2 as FQGNSA. V lost 6 bases, J lost 14 bases, and 10 bases stayed unmatched. The CDR3 is 13 residues long. The chain's CDR3 is CASRPTLAGYEFF. The CDR3, as DNA: TGTGCCAGCAGGCCGACACTAGCGGGATATGAGTTCTTC.

This clone has just one count. The chain recombines TRBV6-6 with TRBJ2-2; TRBD1 matches at 9 bases. Looked up from germline, CDR1 is MNHNY and CDR2 is SVGAGI (reference sequence). The CDR3 is made up of 16 amino acids. The ends lost 5 bases at V and 3 bases at J; junction bases unmatched: 7. The CDR3 bases are TGTGCCAGCAGTACATGGACAGGGGTCCACACCGGGGAGCTGTTTTTT. Protein sequence: CASSTWTGVHTGELFF.

The J gene is TRBJ1-1, the V gene TRBV12-5; possibly TRBD1 for D (6 bases). Germline values: CDR1 LGHNT, CDR2 FRNRAP. The CDR3 has 15 amino acids. V lost 7 bases and J lost 3, with 18 bases in between. The CDR3 bases are TGTGCTAGTGCCCTAGTAGGGGGATCGCACACTGAAGCTTTCTTT. Amino acid sequence: CASALVGGSHTEAFF.

V and J are TRBV5-5 and TRBJ1-5; D remains ambiguous. The germline V gene encodes CDR1 SGHKS and CDR2 YYEKEE (reference sequence). With 4 bases removed from V and 0 bases from J, the gap between germline ends came to 11 bases. The CDR3 spans 15 residues. CDR3 coding DNA: TGTGCCAGCAGCACCGACTTACGTAGCAATCAGCCCCAGCATTTT. Translated, it gives CASSTDLRSNQPQHF.

This chain joins TRBV3-1 (or the pseudogene TRBV3-2) and TRBJ1-5; no reliable D call. Germline CDR1 LGHDT, CDR2 YNNKEL (reference sequence). CDR3 length equals 14 residues. V gave up 0 bases and J gave up 6 bases, with 9 bases separating them. CDR3 sequence reads: CASSQDLRGQPQHF. The CDR3 DNA reads TGTGCCAGCAGCCAAGATCTCCGGGGTCAGCCCCAGCATTTT.

This chain links TRBV7-9 with TRBJ1-1, with unresolved D. V was clipped by 5 bases and J by 1 base, with 11 bases between them. In germline, CDR1 is SEHNR, CDR2 FQNEAQ (reference sequence). The CDR3 covers 14 residues. This chain's CDR3 is CASSAPQKNTEAFF. The DNA for the CDR3 is TGTGCCAGCAGCGCACCTCAGAAGAACACTGAAGCTTTCTTT.

This clone has only one observation. The gene calls are TRBV7-9 and TRBJ1-1; D gene unclear. V was shortened by 3 bases and J by 4 bases, with 12 bases between the two germline ends. Germline V gene sequence: CDR1 SEHNR, CDR2 FQNEAQ (reference sequence). This CDR3 spans 14 amino acids. In nucleotides, the CDR3 is TGTGCCAGCAGCTTTTCCCAGATTGGCACTGAAGCTTTCTTT. It is translated as CASSFSQIGTEAFF.

The table lists this clone with a few counts. CDR3 protein: CASSLSRGRVGELFF. For the CDR3, the DNA is TGTGCCAGCAGCTTAAGTAGGGGTCGTGTCGGGGAGCTGTTTTTT. The rearrangement uses TRBV13 and TRBJ2-2, with D perhaps TRBD1 (5 bases). Trimming took off 2 bases at V and 7 bases at J, with 14 bases between the two ends. CDR1 and CDR2 (germline): PRHDT, FYEKMQ (reference sequence). The length of the CDR3 is 15 residues.

The chain has TRBV15 and TRBJ2-6; D remains ambiguous. The V end lost 0 bases, the J end lost 1 base, and 16 bases lay between the germline ends. Germline CDR1 reads LNHNV; CDR2 reads YYDKDF (reference sequence). This CDR3 is built from 19 residues. In DNA, the CDR3 is TGTGCCACCAGCAGAGATAAAGTACACCGAACATCTGGGGCCAACGTCCTGACTTTC. Protein product: CATSRDKVHRTSGANVLTF.

The genes are TRBV10-3 and TRBJ2-2; 11 bases fit TRBD2. The trim removed 7 bases at V and 4 bases at J, leaving 5 bases unmatched. This CDR3 is built from 15 residues. Germline CDR1 ENHRY, CDR2 SYGVKD. The CDR3 loop reads CAIKGTSGPTGELFF. The CDR3 DNA reads as TGTGCCATCAAGGGGACTAGCGGCCCCACCGGGGAGCTGTTTTTT.

This clone has just one count. This sequence joins TRBV18 and TRBJ2-3, with 9 bases aligning to TRBD2. Unmatched junction bases numbered 4, after V lost 0 bases and J lost 0 bases. CDR3 length: 17 residues. Germline V gene lookup returns CDR1 KGHSH and CDR2 LQKENI. CDR3 sequence: CASSPPGLAVSTDTQYF. The CDR3 nucleotides read TGTGCCAGCTCACCACCGGGACTAGCAGTTAGCACAGATACGCAGTATTTT.

This clone was found once. The chain uses TRBV24-1 and TRBJ2-5; possible D gene TRBD1, 5 bases. Germline lookup yields CDR1 KGHDR and CDR2 SFDVKD. The CDR3 totals 14 residues. Trimming removed 1 base at V and 5 bases at J, with 10 bases between. This CDR3 reads CATSDFVDTETQYF. In DNA, the CDR3 is TGTGCCACCAGTGATTTCGTGGACACGGAGACCCAGTACTTC.

This clone was recorded once. This chain uses TRBV29-1 with TRBJ1-1, with D possibly being TRBD1 (6 bases). Germline-derived CDR1 and CDR2 are SQVTM and ANQGSEA. V was pared by 4 bases and J by 0 bases, with 9 bases between. This CDR3 is 13 amino acids long. As DNA, the CDR3 is TGCAGCGTTGGGAACAGGGTGAACACTGAAGCTTTCTTT. The encoded protein is CSVGNRVNTEAFF.

The genes are TRBV10-3 and TRBJ1-5; 9 bases match TRBD1. This CDR3 contains 14 residues. V was pared by 6 bases and J by 3 bases, with 3 bases of the junction left unmatched. In germline, CDR1 is ENHRY, CDR2 SYGVKD. Written as DNA, the CDR3 is TGTGCCATCAGCTGGACAGGGGACAATCAGCCCCAGCATTTT. This translates into CAISWTGDNQPQHF.

This clone was counted once. This chain joins TRBV7-9 and TRBJ2-5; perhaps TRBD1 as D (6 bases). Germline CDR1 and CDR2: SEHNR and FQNEAQ (reference sequence). This CDR3 has 15 residues. V was pared by 7 bases and J by 5 bases, with 20 bases between. The CDR3 sequence: CASTTTGTGLETQYF. The CDR3 DNA sequence: TGTGCCAGCACCACTACGGGCACAGGGCTGGAGACCCAGTACTTC.

The rearrangement uses TRBV25-1 and TRBJ1-5; D perhaps matches TRBD1 (5 bases). CDR3 size: 13 residues. Germline values: CDR1 MGHDK, CDR2 SYGVNS. The germline V and J ends were trimmed by 9 bases and 2 bases, with 11 bases remaining between them. Here the CDR3 reads CARGGNGNQPQHF. The CDR3 DNA is TGTGCCAGGGGGGGGAACGGCAATCAGCCCCAGCATTTT.

This clone was detected a few times. This CDR3 is CASKLGPQGDGYTF. The DNA for the CDR3 is TGCGCCAGCAAATTGGGTCCGCAAGGGGATGGCTACACCTTC. V and J are TRBV10-2 and TRBJ1-2, with a possible D match to TRBD1 (5 bases). V lost 7 bases and J 6 bases, leaving 18 bases between the germline ends. Germline V lookup: CDR1 WSHSY, CDR2 SAAADI. CDR3 size: 14 residues.

Of note for this clone: Other DNA variants within this sample encode the same CDR3. The chain carries TRBV7-2 and TRBJ1-5, with 9 bases identical to TRBD1. The CDR3 runs to 14 residues. Germline V gene data show CDR1 as SGHTA and CDR2 as FQGNSA. V was clipped by 3 bases and J by 5 bases; unmatched bases: 2. The CDR3 is CASSLGQGYQPQHF. In DNA, the CDR3 is TGTGCCAGCAGCTTGGGACAGGGATATCAGCCCCAGCATTTT.

The CDR3 is CASSLGRAAEAFF. The CDR3 DNA follows: TGTGCCAGCAGCTTAGGTCGTGCAGCTGAAGCTTTCTTT. V gene TRBV11-2 combines with J gene TRBJ1-1; no clear D gene. The germline V gene has CDR1 SGHAT and CDR2 FQNNGV. With 1 base removed from V and 6 bases from J, the gap between germline ends came to 9 bases. This CDR3 has 13 amino acids.

This rearrangement joins TRBV6-5 to TRBJ2-1; 7 bases match TRBD1. Trimming removed 10 bases from V and 8 bases from J; junction bases left unmatched: 17. Germline V lookup: CDR1 MNHEY, CDR2 SVGAGI. CDR3 length: 15 amino acids. As DNA, the CDR3 is TGTGCCACCAGCTCCATAGGGGGCCGGTCTTATGAGCAGTTCTTC. This encodes CATSSIGGRSYEQFF.

The rearrangement joins TRBV7-2 to TRBJ2-7, with 10 bases fitting TRBD1. The V segment lost 2 bases and the J segment 3 bases; nucleotides outside the gene matches: 4. There are 15 residues in the CDR3. Germline loops: CDR1 SGHTA, CDR2 FQGNSA. The CDR3 is CASSLRGQGHYEQYF. CDR3 nucleotide sequence: TGTGCCAGCAGCTTAAGGGGACAGGGGCACTACGAGCAGTACTTC.

CDR3 nucleotides: TGTGCCAGCAGTTTGGCAGGGGCTCGCAATCAGCCCCAGCATTTT. Its protein is CASSLAGARNQPQHF. The chain employs TRBV27 and TRBJ1-5; D is perhaps TRBD1 (6 bases). Germline CDR1 and CDR2: MNHEY and SMNVEV (reference sequence). Trimming removed 3 bases at V and 2 bases at J, with 11 bases between. This CDR3 spans 15 amino acids.

V is TRBV9 and J is TRBJ1-4, with a tentative D call TRBD1 (5 bases). Deletions cut 3 bases from V and 1 base from J, with 10 bases between. Germline V lookup: CDR1 SGDLS, CDR2 YYNGEE. This CDR3 has 15 residues. As DNA, the CDR3 is TGTGCCAGCAGCGCAGGGTCGGGAACTAATGAAAAACTGTTTTTT. This sequence encodes CASSAGSGTNEKLFF.

This chain connects TRBV15 to TRBJ1-3; D remains ambiguous. CDR3 length: 16 residues. Germline values: CDR1 LNHNV, CDR2 YYDKDF (reference sequence). The V end lost 5 bases, the J end lost 0 bases, and 14 bases lay between the germline ends. CDR3 region: CATSALESSSGNTIYF. DNA for the CDR3: TGTGCCACCAGCGCCCTGGAGTCGAGCTCTGGAAACACCATATATTTT.